The 24 T cell receptor beta chains reported below all come from one sample, sequenced in a study of a mutant IDH1 vaccine in newly diagnosed glioma. For these receptors, no antigen is known. The time point was: week 47, end of study. Vaccine doses each comprised 300 ug of mutant IDH1 20-mer peptide, with topical imiquimod. Profiling relied on immunoSEQ multiplex PCR, and the TCRdb table lists in-frame clones only, not all of them. Of 20,000 to 30,000 clones in the sample, around 80% are singletons; the top ten hold over 3%. The sequencing used PBMCs, collected from a glioma patient whose treatment included an IDH1 peptide vaccine. These receptors all stem from a man aged 35 to 55 with glioma. Some clones in this sample may be carry-over from other donors' samples.

This chain connects TRBV5-5 to TRBJ1-6; 9 nucleotides agree with TRBD1. The CDR3 spans 15 residues. Unmatched junction bases numbered 7, after V lost 4 bases and J lost 8 bases. CDR1 is SGHKS, CDR2 YYEKEE, per germline (reference sequence). The DNA of the CDR3 is TGTGCCAGCAGCCCCGGGGACAGGGAGTATTCACCCCTCCACTTT. Amino acid sequence: CASSPGDREYSPLHF. The full variable domain, its missing parts supplied by reference TRBV5-5 and TRBJ1-6, is DAGVTQSPTHLIKTRGQQVTLRCSPISGHKSVSWYQQVLGQGPQFIFQYYEKEERGRGNFPDRFSARQFPNYSSELNVNALLLGDSALYLCASSPGDREYSPLHFGNGTRLTVT.

V usage is TRBV6-5 and J usage is TRBJ2-1; 8 bases map to TRBD1. The V and J ends lost 2 bases and 8 bases, in that order; junction bases with no gene match: 8. The CDR3 is 15 residues long. Germline-derived CDR1 and CDR2 are MNHEY and SVGAGI. In DNA form, the CDR3 reads TGTGCCAGCAGTTACAGCAGGGGGCGGTTCGATGAGCAGTTCTTC. Its protein is CASSYSRGRFDEQFF.

The V gene is TRBV28, the J gene TRBJ1-4; 7 positions agree with TRBD1. The trim removed 6 bases at V and 11 bases at J, leaving 6 bases unmatched. This CDR3 contains 12 residues. Germline V gene data show CDR1 as MDHEN and CDR2 as SYDVKM. In DNA form, the CDR3 reads TGTGCCAGCAGCTCAGACAGGGAGAAACTGTTTTTT. Translated, it gives CASSSDREKLFF.

The gene calls are TRBV14 and TRBJ1-2; 8 nucleotides line up with TRBD1. V lost 5 bases and J lost 6; bases outside the gene matches: 8. From germline, CDR1 is SGHDN and CDR2 FVKESK. The CDR3 consists of 14 residues. DNA of the CDR3: TGTGCCAGCAGCGCCCGGACAGGGACCCATGGCTACACCTTC. Translated: CASSARTGTHGYTF.

The rearrangement links TRBV29-1 to TRBJ2-3; 7 nucleotides match TRBD1. The J segment lost 1 base and the V segment lost 8 bases, leaving 6 bases of the junction unmatched. The CDR3 loop spans 13 amino acids. Germline V CDR1 and CDR2: SQVTM, ANQGSEA. The CDR3 DNA is TGCAGCACCACAGGGGTCGGCACAGATACGCAGTATTTT. The encoded protein is CSTTGVGTDTQYF.

The CDR3 here is CAWINWGAEQFF. The CDR3 region has the DNA TGTGCCTGGATAAACTGGGGCGCAGAGCAGTTCTTC. This chain connects TRBV30 to TRBJ2-1, with a tentative D call TRBD1 (5 bases). Germline CDR1 is GTSNPN and CDR2 is SVGIG (reference sequence). V dropped 4 bases and J dropped 10 bases, with 14 bases sitting between them. This CDR3 has 12 residues.

This chain connects TRBV7-3 to TRBJ1-2; a possible D gene is TRBD1 (5 bases). The CDR3 consists of 14 residues. V dropped 2 bases and J dropped 2 bases, with 9 bases sitting between them. Germline assignment: CDR1 SGHTA and CDR2 FQGTGA. CDR3 residues: CASSLGRDNYGYTF. CDR3 coding DNA: TGTGCCAGCAGCTTAGGGCGGGACAACTATGGCTACACCTTC. Looking up the rest from reference TRBV7-3 and TRBJ1-2 gives the full variable domain: GAGVSQTPSNKVTEKGKYVELRCDPISGHTALYWYRQSLGQGPEFLIYFQGTGAADDSGLPNDRFFAVRPEGSVSTLKIQRTERGDSAVYLCASSLGRDNYGYTFGSGTRLTVV.

This clone was seen only a few times. The chain recombines TRBV29-1 with TRBJ1-1; D is ambiguous. The CDR3 has 11 amino acids. Germline values: CDR1 SQVTM, CDR2 ANQGSEA. The ends were cut back, 4 bases at V and 8 bases at J, with 11 bases in the middle. The CDR3 loop is CSVVIQVEAFF. CDR3 DNA sequence: TGCAGCGTTGTCATCCAGGTCGAAGCTTTCTTT.

This clone showed up just a few times. This sequence joins TRBV30 and TRBJ2-2; possible D gene TRBD2, 7 bases. V shed 8 bases and J shed 0 bases, with 13 bases lying between them. The CDR3 length is 14 residues. Germline CDR1 is GTSNPN and CDR2 is SVGIG (reference sequence). Here the CDR3 DNA reads TGTGCCGGCCGGGGGGCATCGAACACCGGGGAGCTGTTTTTT. Protein sequence: CAGRGASNTGELFF.

The gene calls are TRBV6-6 and TRBJ1-6; D remains unclear. V was cut by 8 bases and J by 8 bases, with 10 bases left in between. CDR1 and CDR2 (germline): MNHNY, SVGAGI (reference sequence). CDR3 size: 12 residues. CDR3 residues: CASSGVDSPLHF. The CDR3 DNA reads as TGTGCCAGCTCCGGGGTTGATTCACCCCTCCACTTT.

The J gene is TRBJ1-5, the V gene TRBV2; tentatively, D is TRBD1 (5 bases). Germline V gene sequence: CDR1 SNHLY, CDR2 FYNNEI. This CDR3 contains 14 residues. The V end lost 6 bases, the J end lost 0 bases, and 9 bases lay between the germline ends. The DNA for the CDR3 is TGTGCCAGCAGGGAGACAGTTAGCAATCAGCCCCAGCATTTT. Its protein product is CASRETVSNQPQHF.

This clone came up once. The gene calls are TRBV29-1 and TRBJ1-1, with TRBD1 identical over 9 bases. The length of the CDR3 is 14 residues. The V and J ends lost 7 bases and 3 bases, in that order; junction bases with no gene match: 9. Germline V gene sequence: CDR1 SQVTM, CDR2 ANQGSEA. CDR3 protein: CSGGDRALHTEAFF. In DNA, the CDR3 is TGCAGCGGCGGGGACAGGGCTTTACACACTGAAGCTTTCTTT.

The gene calls are TRBV5-1 and TRBJ1-3, with D unresolved. CDR3 size: 14 residues. V was clipped by 4 bases and J by 4 bases, with 12 bases between them. The germline CDR1 and CDR2 sequences are SGHRS and YFSETQ. CDR3 coding DNA: TGCGCCAGCAGCGGGGAAGTAGCCGGAAACACCATATATTTT. It yields the protein CASSGEVAGNTIYF.

V gene TRBV5-6 combines with J gene TRBJ1-3; tentative D call: TRBD1 (5 bases). The ends were cut back, 0 bases at V and 5 bases at J, with 21 bases in the middle. Germline-derived CDR1 and CDR2 are SGHDT and YYEEEE. CDR3 length: 18 residues. CDR3 region: CASSLVSPPDRGRNTIYF. Here the CDR3 DNA reads TGTGCCAGCAGCTTGGTGTCCCCCCCCGACAGAGGGAGAAACACCATATATTTT.

The rearrangement joins TRBV2 to TRBJ1-1; no firm D call. V was clipped by 6 bases and J by 7 bases, with 15 bases between them. CDR1 and CDR2 from the germline V gene are SNHLY and FYNNEI. This CDR3 has 13 residues. The CDR3 here is CASRETRAHEAFF. CDR3 bases: TGTGCCAGCAGGGAGACTAGGGCCCATGAAGCTTTCTTT. Combining the CDR3 with reference TRBV2 and TRBJ1-1 gives the whole variable domain EPEVTQTPSHQVTQMGQEVILRCVPISNHLYFYWYRQILGQKVEFLVSFYNNEISEKSEIFDDQFSVERPDGSNFTLKIRSTKLEDSAMYFCASRETRAHEAFFGQGTRLTVV.

V usage is TRBV5-8 and J usage is TRBJ1-5; D unresolved. This CDR3 region has 14 residues. V was shortened by 4 bases and J by 7 bases, with 15 bases between the two germline ends. Germline V CDR1 and CDR2: SGHTS, YDEGEE. The CDR3 DNA reads TGTGCCAGCAGCAATCAACCGGTGGGCCAGCCCCAGCATTTT. This encodes CASSNQPVGQPQHF.

This chain uses TRBV11-2 with TRBJ2-7, with D tentatively TRBD1 (5 bases). The germline V and J ends were trimmed by 1 base and 3 bases, with 10 bases remaining between them. The CDR3 is 14 amino acids. CDR1 is SGHAT and CDR2 is FQNNGV in the germline V gene. DNA for the CDR3: TGTGCCAGCAGCTTAGTATCAGGGAACTACGAGCAGTACTTC. Its protein product is CASSLVSGNYEQYF. The whole variable domain, filled in from reference TRBV11-2 and TRBJ2-7, reads EAGVAQSPRYKIIEKRQSVAFWCNPISGHATLYWYQQILGQGPKLLIQFQNNGVVDDSQLPKDRFSAERLKGVDSTLKIQPAKLEDSAVYLCASSLVSGNYEQYFGPGTRLTVT.

V usage is TRBV9 and J usage is TRBJ2-7; 11 positions agree with TRBD1. CDR1 is SGDLS, CDR2 YYNGEE, per germline. The CDR3 totals 14 residues. The trim removed 3 bases at V and 3 bases at J, leaving 2 bases unmatched. As DNA, the CDR3 is TGTGCCAGCAGCGACGGGACAGGGGGCTACGAGCAGTACTTC. It encodes CASSDGTGGYEQYF.

The chain couples TRBV29-1 to TRBJ2-5; D is uncertain. Deletions cut 8 bases from V and 5 bases from J, with 12 bases between. The CDR3 runs 11 residues. Per germline, CDR1 SQVTM and CDR2 ANQGSEA. The CDR3 sequence: CSTRLGETQYF. The DNA of the CDR3 is TGCAGCACAAGGCTCGGGGAGACCCAGTACTTC.

This clone was seen more than once but under ten times. The chain uses TRBV6-4 and TRBJ1-2; no clear D. Germline V gene data show CDR1 as MRHNA and CDR2 as SNTAGT. Trimming removed 1 base from V and 2 bases from J, with 14 bases in between. The CDR3 spans 16 residues. The CDR3 DNA is TGTGCCAGCAGTGACTATCGGGTAGGACCAAACTATGGCTACACCTTC. This encodes CASSDYRVGPNYGYTF.

V gene TRBV6-6 combines with J gene TRBJ2-7; a possible D gene is TRBD1 (6 bases). The CDR3 is 12 residues long. Trimming took off 4 bases at V and 4 bases at J, with 8 bases between the two ends. Per germline, CDR1 MNHNY and CDR2 SVGAGI (reference sequence). CDR3 protein: CASSSGQYEQYF. The CDR3 bases are TGTGCCAGCAGTTCAGGACAGTACGAGCAGTACTTC.

The gene calls are TRBV2 and TRBJ2-7; 8 nucleotides match TRBD1. The CDR3 loop spans 13 amino acids. Germline V gene lookup returns CDR1 SNHLY and CDR2 FYNNEI. CDR3 sequence: CVTSGTGNYEQYF. CDR3 sequence (DNA): TGTGTCACCTCCGGGACAGGAAACTACGAGCAGTACTTC.

V usage is TRBV6-4 and J usage is TRBJ1-1, with a possible D match to TRBD1 (6 bases). The V gene's germline CDR1 is MRHNA and CDR2 SNTAGT. Trimming left V 0 bases short and J 5 bases short, with 13 bases between. This CDR3 has 15 residues. In DNA form, the CDR3 reads TGTGCCAGCAGTGACTCTCCGGGGGCGCCGACTGAAGCTTTCTTT. It encodes CASSDSPGAPTEAFF.

This clone counts as medium-sized (0.01 to 0.1%). The V and J genes are TRBV30 and TRBJ1-1, with a tentative D call TRBD1 (6 bases). This CDR3 has 17 amino acids. CDR1 is GTSNPN and CDR2 is SVGIG in the germline V gene (reference sequence). V was trimmed by 3 bases and J by 0 bases, leaving 20 bases between them. The CDR3 DNA reads as TGTGCCTGGAGCCGAAGGGGGGGCCTTCATATGAACACTGAAGCTTTCTTT. Translated, it gives CAWSRRGGLHMNTEAFF.